This TCR beta chain was recovered during a study of blood T cell repertoires in COVID-19. Overall study: The United States, Italy and Spain supplied acute and convalescent COVID-19 samples. Sample material is recorded as cDNA or gDNA derived from T cells, B-cell-depleted T cells, or PBMCs.

In the original analysis: It was from reference gene primer amplification that nucleated cell counts were estimated. Sequencing was performed with immunoSEQ multiplex PCR; in TCRdb, only in-frame clones are kept and a portion is missing. V and J calls plus clone size are reproduced from that table; the DNA served to infer D and trimming. The sample lists 150,000 or so clones, 75% to 85% occurring once. Germline V lookup: CDR1 MDHEN, CDR2 SYDVKM. V lost 2 bases to trimming and J lost 5 bases, with 18 bases between them. The CDR3 has 16 amino acids. The chain recombines TRBV28 with TRBJ1-1; the D gene is possibly TRBD1 (5 bases). The receptor was derived from a woman older than 75 with active or convalescent COVID-19. The specimen sequenced was peripheral blood. The CDR3 nucleotides read TGTGCCAGCAGTTTAATCGGTGCAGGGCTCGTGACTGAAGCTTTCTTT. This sequence encodes CASSLIGAGLVTEAFF.